These T cell receptor beta chains were read from a single sample in a study of blood T cell repertoires in COVID-19. Sequencing was performed with immunoSEQ multiplex PCR; in TCRdb, only in-frame clones are kept and a portion is missing. The sample holds about 160,000 clones; more than 75% are singletons and the top ten take under 7%. Source material: PBMCs or T cells enriched from blood (not recorded which). These receptors all come from a man aged 35-49 years who had recovered from COVID-19. Each CDR3 is given without its conserved first and last residue. Each record gives: J gene, V gene, D gene, CDR3 protein. A D gene is named only where the DNA matches it firmly.

j_call: TRBJ1-4; v_call: TRBV5-6; d_call: NA; cdr3_aa: ASSSDNGGEKLF
j_call: TRBJ1-1; v_call: TRBV30; d_call: NA; cdr3_aa: AWSPSVGLRGAF
j_call: TRBJ2-2; v_call: TRBV5-1; d_call: TRBD1; cdr3_aa: ASRDRGSTGELF
j_call: TRBJ1-3; v_call: TRBV5-4; d_call: NA; cdr3_aa: ASSSAGNPRNTIY
j_call: TRBJ1-3; v_call: TRBV10-1; d_call: NA; cdr3_aa: ARATGNGNTIY
j_call: TRBJ1-1; v_call: TRBV3-1/TRBV3-2; d_call: NA; cdr3_aa: ASESGGVPEAF
j_call: TRBJ2-5; v_call: TRBV29-1; d_call: NA; cdr3_aa: SVGRGETQY
j_call: TRBJ1-3; v_call: TRBV3-1/TRBV3-2; d_call: NA; cdr3_aa: ASSQGRLSGNTIY
j_call: TRBJ1-3; v_call: TRBV5-1; d_call: TRBD1; cdr3_aa: ASSLAPQGGDTIY
j_call: TRBJ2-5; v_call: TRBV7-6; d_call: TRBD2; cdr3_aa: ASSYGRGAGGRSRETQY
j_call: TRBJ1-6; v_call: TRBV7-6; d_call: NA; cdr3_aa: ASSTSLSTPLH
j_call: TRBJ1-4; v_call: TRBV6-1; d_call: NA; cdr3_aa: ASSEALGQLNEKLF
j_call: TRBJ1-5; v_call: TRBV6-5; d_call: TRBD1; cdr3_aa: ASKDRGDQPQH
j_call: TRBJ1-1; v_call: TRBV6-5; d_call: NA; cdr3_aa: ASRTAGTEAF